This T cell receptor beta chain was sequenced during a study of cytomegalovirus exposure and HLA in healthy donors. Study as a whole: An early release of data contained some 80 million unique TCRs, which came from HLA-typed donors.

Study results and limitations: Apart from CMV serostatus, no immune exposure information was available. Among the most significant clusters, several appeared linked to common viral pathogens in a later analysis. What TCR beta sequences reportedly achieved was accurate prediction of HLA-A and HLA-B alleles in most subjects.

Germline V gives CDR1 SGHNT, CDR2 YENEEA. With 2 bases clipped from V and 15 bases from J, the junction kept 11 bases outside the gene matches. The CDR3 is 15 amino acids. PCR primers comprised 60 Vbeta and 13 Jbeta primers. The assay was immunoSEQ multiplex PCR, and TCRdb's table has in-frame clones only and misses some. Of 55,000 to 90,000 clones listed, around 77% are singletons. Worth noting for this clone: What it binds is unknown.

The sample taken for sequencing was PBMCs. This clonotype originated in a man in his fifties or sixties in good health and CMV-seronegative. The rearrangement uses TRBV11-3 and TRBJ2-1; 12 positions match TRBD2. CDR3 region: CASSLNPQTSGRRFF. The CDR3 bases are TGTGCCAGCAGCTTAAATCCTCAGACTAGCGGGAGAAGGTTCTTC.